This TCR beta chain came from a study of blood T cell repertoires in COVID-19. Produced via immunoSEQ multiplex PCR; TCRdb's table is partial and in-frame only. Of about 39,000 clones in the sample, around 96% were seen once. This CDR3 is 14 amino acids long. CDR1 is KGHSH and CDR2 is LQKENI in the germline V gene. The V segment lost 1 base and the J segment 4 bases; nucleotides outside the gene matches: 4. The sequence derives from a human donor with active COVID-19. The donor label of this sample is uncertain. Sequencing input: peripheral blood. V gene TRBV18 combines with J gene TRBJ2-7; 7 bases map to TRBD1. CDR3 sequence reads: CASSPQGQFYEQYF. The CDR3 DNA sequence: TGTGCCAGCTCACCACAGGGACAGTTTTACGAGCAGTACTTC.